This T cell receptor beta chain derives from a study of CD8 T cells in ankylosing spondylitis. General study points: Reportedly, matched ankylosing spondylitis synovial fluid was significantly enriched for disease-linked clones. Apparently characteristic of ankylosing spondylitis blood was a TCR beta motif (under ten highly homologous variants).

This clonotype has more than one count but fewer than ten. The antigen is undetermined. Quantitative barcoded 5'-RACE was used to prepare TCR beta libraries. MiXCR, run by TCRdb on the 5' RACE reads, gives a single entry per CDR3 protein. Among 300,000 to 400,000 distinct CDR3 sequences listed, 20% to 25% were seen once. V lost 6 bases to trimming and J lost 7 bases; unmatched junction nucleotides: 5. The CDR3 is 13 residues long. The sequenced sample consisted of blood, either unsorted or a sorted T cell fraction (not recorded which). The source of this sequence is a male donor with ankylosing spondylitis. The chain uses TRBV12-3 or TRBV12-4 and TRBJ2-1; 8 bases line up with TRBD1. CDR3 in amino acids: CASRPGGWNEQFF. The CDR3 DNA sequence: TGTGCCAGCAGGCCAGGGGGCTGGAATGAGCAGTTCTTC.